This T cell receptor (beta chain) was obtained from a study of blood T cell repertoires in COVID-19. The length of the CDR3 is 16 residues. Trimming stripped 4 bases from V and 6 bases from J, with 16 bases between. The germline CDR1 and CDR2 sequences are SNHLY and FYNNEI. Measured with immunoSEQ multiplex PCR; TCRdb has only the in-frame clones, and not every one. The data show roughly 200,000 clones, around 86% seen once. This sequence was found in a man between 25 and 39 years old in a cohort exposed to, infected with or recovered from COVID-19 (not recorded which). Source material: PBMCs or T cells enriched from blood (not recorded which). The chain combines TRBV2 with TRBJ1-6; a weak D match, TRBD1 (6 bases). The CDR3 nucleotides are TGTGCCAGCAGTGTGAAGGTCCGGGGGGCTAATTCACCCCTCCACTTT. Its translation: CASSVKVRGANSPLHF.